The present T cell receptor (beta chain) was sequenced within a study of T cells in Graves' hyperthyroidism and ophthalmopathy. General study findings and limits: The model made its ophthalmopathy prediction, and onset followed a median around 6.9 months later.

Researchers amplified the TCR beta CDR3 regions from RNA transcripts. First-round RT-PCR of the TCR CDR3 relied on the HTBI primer set. TCRdb re-analysed the multiplex PCR reads in MiXCR, keeping a single row per CDR3 protein. This table has 480,000 or so distinct CDR3 sequences, 40% to 50% appearing once. The study left out patients who had uncontrolled infection, other autoimmune disease, pregnancy or lactation. As concerns this clonotype: The antigen is not known.

The length of the CDR3 is 14 residues. V was clipped by 8 bases and J by 1 base, with 12 bases between them. This rearrangement joins TRBV12-3 or TRBV12-4 to TRBJ1-5; no clear D gene. This clonotype was sampled from an adult woman with Graves' disease, either hyperthyroidism or ophthalmopathy (not recorded which). Specimen: peripheral blood or thyroid tissue (not recorded which). As DNA, the CDR3 is TGTGCCAGCTCGACGATGTCAAGCAATCAGCCCCAGCATTTT. Translation gives CASSTMSSNQPQHF.